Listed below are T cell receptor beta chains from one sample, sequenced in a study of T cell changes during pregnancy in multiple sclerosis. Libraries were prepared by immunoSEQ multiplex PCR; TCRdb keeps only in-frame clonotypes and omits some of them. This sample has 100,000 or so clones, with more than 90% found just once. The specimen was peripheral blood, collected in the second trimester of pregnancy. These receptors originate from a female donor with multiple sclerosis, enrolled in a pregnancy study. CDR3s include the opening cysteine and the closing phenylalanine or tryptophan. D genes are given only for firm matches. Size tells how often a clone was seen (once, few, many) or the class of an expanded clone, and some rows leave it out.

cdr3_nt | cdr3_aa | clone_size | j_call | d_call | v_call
TGTGCCAGCAGCGTAGGGGCGTCAGCAAACACTGAAGCTTTCTTT | CASSVGASANTEAFF | . | TRBJ1-1 | . | TRBV9
TGTGCCAGCAGCTTAGATCAGAACGGAGCCCAGCATTTT | CASSLDQNGAQHF | few | TRBJ1-5 | . | TRBV5-4
TGCGCCAGCAGCTTGGCCGGGTTGGAGACCCAGTACTTC | CASSLAGLETQYF | . | TRBJ2-5 | . | TRBV5-1
TGTGCCAGTTCCCCAAGCCCCGCTAGCGGGGGAGAGACCCAGTACTTC | CASSPSPASGGETQYF | . | TRBJ2-5 | TRBD2 | TRBV19
TGCGCCAGCAGCTTAGGGACAGGGCGCAACTATGGCTACACCTTC | CASSLGTGRNYGYTF | . | TRBJ1-2 | TRBD1 | TRBV5-1
TGTGCCAGCAGTCGACAAATTACAACTAATGAAAAACTGTTTTTT | CASSRQITTNEKLFF | . | TRBJ1-4 | . | TRBV6-5
TGTGCCAGCAGTTATTCCGCGGGACCAGAGTTCTTC | CASSYSAGPEFF | . | TRBJ2-1 | . | TRBV6-5
TGTGCCAGCACTAGCACCTACAATGAGCAGTTCTTC | CASTSTYNEQFF | . | TRBJ2-1 | . | TRBV25-1
TGCAGCGTTGGGCCACTAGCGGGGGGGGCAGATACGCAGTATTTT | CSVGPLAGGADTQYF | . | TRBJ2-3 | TRBD2 | TRBV29-1
TGTGCCTGGCACCCTGGGACAGGGAATGGCTACACCTTC | CAWHPGTGNGYTF | . | TRBJ1-2 | TRBD1 | TRBV30
TGTGCCAGCGCGTCCCTAGCGGGAGAGGGGGATGAGCAGTTCTTC | CASASLAGEGDEQFF | . | TRBJ2-1 | TRBD2 | TRBV2
TGTGCCAGCAGTGATGGTCCCTTGACTAGCCAAGAGACCCAGTACTTC | CASSDGPLTSQETQYF | . | TRBJ2-5 | . | TRBV25-1
TGTGCCAGCGGTAGGGGGGGGAGGATGAACACTGAAGCTTTCTTT | CASGRGGRMNTEAFF | few | TRBJ1-1 | . | TRBV5-4
TGCGCCAGCAGTGACCGGAGGACTTACTCCTACGAGCAGTACTTC | CASSDRRTYSYEQYF | once | TRBJ2-7 | . | TRBV5-1
TGTGCCAGCAGTGATAACAGATATGGCTACACCTTC | CASSDNRYGYTF | . | TRBJ1-2 | . | TRBV6-4
TGTGCTTATGGACATGCCGAAAAACTGTTTTTT | CAYGHAEKLFF | . | TRBJ1-4 | . | TRBV30
TGTGCCAGCAGTTCCCTGTTTTTAGACCGGGACAGAACCAACGTCCTGACTTTC | CASSSLFLDRDRTNVLTF | . | TRBJ2-6 | TRBD1 | TRBV27